The text below deals with one TCR beta chain. Its antigen is as yet unknown. In the original workflow: ImmunoSEQ gave junction-only sequences without quality scores, so filtering differed. The table came from immunoSEQ multiplex PCR; TCRdb's copy has only in-frame clones and leaves some out. V and J calls and clone size follow that table, whereas D and trimming were derived from the DNA. The sample records roughly 2,000,000 clones, around 95% being singletons. The data are from a study of shared clonotypes between healthy human individuals. Whole-study findings and limits: In contrast to clonotypes shared by all four donors, non-shared clonotypes had lower generation probabilities.

Naive CD8 cells comprised CD45RO-negative, CCR7-positively selected cells, excluding terminally differentiated effector memory CD45RA+ cells. Between the trimmed V and J ends, which lost 10 bases and 8 bases, there was a span of 23 bases. From germline, CDR1 is LNHDA and CDR2 SQIVND (reference sequence). The CDR3 contains 14 residues. The TCR originated in a man younger than 35 in good health. Some clones in this sample may be carry-over from other donors' samples. The chain combines TRBV19 with TRBJ1-2, with D unclear. The sample was naive CD8+ T cells from PBMCs. CDR3 residues: CATDSQRFDEGYTF. DNA of the CDR3: TGTGCCACCGATTCACAGAGATTCGATGAAGGCTACACCTTC.